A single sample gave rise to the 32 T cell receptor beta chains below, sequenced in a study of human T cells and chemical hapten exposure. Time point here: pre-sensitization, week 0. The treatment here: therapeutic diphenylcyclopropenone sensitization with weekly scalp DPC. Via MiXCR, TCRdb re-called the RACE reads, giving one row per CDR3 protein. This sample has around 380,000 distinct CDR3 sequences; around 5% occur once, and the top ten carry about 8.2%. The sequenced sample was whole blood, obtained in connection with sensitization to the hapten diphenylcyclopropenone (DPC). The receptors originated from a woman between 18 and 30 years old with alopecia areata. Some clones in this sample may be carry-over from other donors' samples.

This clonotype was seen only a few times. CDR3 residues: CASSLGTSGAIRRLFF. CDR3 DNA: TGTGCCAGCAGCTTAGGGACTAGCGGGGCTATAAGGAGGCTGTTCTTC. The J gene is TRBJ2-1, the V gene TRBV5-6; 13 positions agree with TRBD2. This CDR3 has 16 residues. Germline V gene sequence: CDR1 SGHDT, CDR2 YYEEEE. V gave up 2 bases and J gave up 15 bases; unmatched junction bases: 14.

This CDR3 is CASSDDRGGVEAFF. CDR3 DNA sequence: TGTGCCAGCAGTGACGATCGAGGAGGGGTTGAAGCTTTCTTT. The chain combines TRBV2 with TRBJ1-1; D might be TRBD1 (5 bases). The CDR3 is 14 residues long. Between the trimmed V and J ends, which lost 3 bases and 7 bases, there was a span of 15 bases. Germline CDR1 reads SNHLY; CDR2 reads FYNNEI. Full variable domain (remainder filled in from reference TRBV2 and TRBJ1-1): EPEVTQTPSHQVTQMGQEVILRCVPISNHLYFYWYRQILGQKVEFLVSFYNNEISEKSEIFDDQFSVERPDGSNFTLKIRSTKLEDSAMYFCASSDDRGGVEAFFGQGTRLTVV.

CDR3 amino acids: CASSLATGDTEAFF. DNA of the CDR3: TGTGCCAGCAGCTTAGCCACAGGGGACACTGAAGCTTTCTTT. The gene calls are TRBV7-9 and TRBJ1-1; 7 nucleotides agree with TRBD1. The ends lost 0 bases at V and 3 bases at J; junction bases unmatched: 1. Germline V gene lookup returns CDR1 SEHNR and CDR2 FQNEAQ (reference sequence). The CDR3 runs 14 residues.

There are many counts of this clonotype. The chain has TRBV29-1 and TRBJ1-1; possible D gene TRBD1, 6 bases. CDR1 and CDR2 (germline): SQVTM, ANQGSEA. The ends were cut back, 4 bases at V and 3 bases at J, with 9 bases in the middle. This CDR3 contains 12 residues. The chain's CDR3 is CSVGRGDTEAFF. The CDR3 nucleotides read TGCAGCGTTGGCAGGGGCGACACTGAAGCTTTCTTT.

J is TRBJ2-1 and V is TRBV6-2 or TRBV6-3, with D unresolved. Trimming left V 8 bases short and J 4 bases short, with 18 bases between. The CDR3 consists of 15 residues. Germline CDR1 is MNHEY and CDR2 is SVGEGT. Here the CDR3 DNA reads TGTGCCAGCGCCCCGCAAGCGCAGGAGTACAATGAGCAGTTCTTC. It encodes CASAPQAQEYNEQFF.

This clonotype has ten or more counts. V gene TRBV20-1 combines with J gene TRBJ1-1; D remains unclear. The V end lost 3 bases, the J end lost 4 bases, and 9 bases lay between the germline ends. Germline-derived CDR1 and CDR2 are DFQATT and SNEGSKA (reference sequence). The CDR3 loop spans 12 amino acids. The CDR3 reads CSASDGGTEAFF. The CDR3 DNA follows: TGCAGTGCTAGTGATGGAGGCACTGAAGCTTTCTTT.

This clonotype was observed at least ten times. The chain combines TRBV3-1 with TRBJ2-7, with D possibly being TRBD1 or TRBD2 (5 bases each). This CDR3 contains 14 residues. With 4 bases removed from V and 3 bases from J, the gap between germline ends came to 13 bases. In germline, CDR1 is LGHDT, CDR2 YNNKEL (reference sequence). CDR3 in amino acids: CASSPGTLVYEQYF. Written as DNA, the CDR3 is TGTGCCAGCAGCCCTGGGACCTTGGTCTACGAGCAGTACTTC.

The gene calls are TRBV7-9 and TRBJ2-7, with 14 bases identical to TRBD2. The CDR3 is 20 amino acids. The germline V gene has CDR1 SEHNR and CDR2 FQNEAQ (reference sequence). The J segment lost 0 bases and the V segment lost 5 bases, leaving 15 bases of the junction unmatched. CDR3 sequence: CASSHIFPGLAGDLSYEQYF. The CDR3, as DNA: TGTGCCAGCAGCCATATTTTTCCGGGACTAGCGGGGGACCTCTCCTACGAGCAGTACTTC.

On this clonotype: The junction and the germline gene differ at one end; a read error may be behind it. Here the CDR3 DNA reads TGCGCCAGCAGCTTGGCCAGTTCCTCCGACGAGCAGTACTTC. Translation: CASSLASSSDEQYF. This chain joins TRBV5-1 and TRBJ2-7; D call uncertain. The CDR3 runs to 14 residues. Germline-derived CDR1 and CDR2 are SGHRS and YFSETQ. Combining the CDR3 with reference TRBV5-1 and TRBJ2-7 gives the whole variable domain KAGVTQTPRYLIKTRGQQVTLSCSPISGHRSVSWYQQTPGQGLQFLFEYFSETQRNKGNFPGRFSGRQFSNSRSEMNVSTLELGDSALYLCASSLASSSDEQYFGPGTRLTVT.

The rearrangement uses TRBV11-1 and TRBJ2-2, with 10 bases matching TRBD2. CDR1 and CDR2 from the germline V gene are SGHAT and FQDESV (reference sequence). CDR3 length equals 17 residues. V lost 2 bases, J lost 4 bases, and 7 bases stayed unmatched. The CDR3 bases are TGTGCCAGCAGCTTAAGTGAGCGGGGGGGAAGCACCGGGGAGCTGTTTTTT. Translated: CASSLSERGGSTGELFF.

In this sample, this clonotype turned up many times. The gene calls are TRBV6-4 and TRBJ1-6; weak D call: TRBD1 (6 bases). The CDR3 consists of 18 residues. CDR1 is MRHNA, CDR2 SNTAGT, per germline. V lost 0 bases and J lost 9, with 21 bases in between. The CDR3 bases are TGTGCCAGCAGTGACTCATCAGGGGAAGGTTTCCCCGGTTCACCCCTCCACTTT. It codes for CASSDSSGEGFPGSPLHF.

This CDR3 reads CASSLSFSMNTEAFF. The CDR3 DNA reads as TGTGCCAGCAGTTTATCGTTCAGCATGAACACTGAAGCTTTCTTT. This sequence joins TRBV27 and TRBJ1-1, with D unresolved. Trimming shortened V by 0 bases and J by 0 bases, and 8 bases separated the two germline ends. This CDR3 has 15 amino acids. From germline, CDR1 is MNHEY and CDR2 SMNVEV (reference sequence).

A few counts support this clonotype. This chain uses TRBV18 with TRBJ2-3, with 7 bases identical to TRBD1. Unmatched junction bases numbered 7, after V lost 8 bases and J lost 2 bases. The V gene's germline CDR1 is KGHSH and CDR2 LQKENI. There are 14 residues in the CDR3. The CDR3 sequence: CASTGDRATDTQYF. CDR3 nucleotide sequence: TGTGCCAGCACAGGGGACAGAGCCACAGATACGCAGTATTTT.

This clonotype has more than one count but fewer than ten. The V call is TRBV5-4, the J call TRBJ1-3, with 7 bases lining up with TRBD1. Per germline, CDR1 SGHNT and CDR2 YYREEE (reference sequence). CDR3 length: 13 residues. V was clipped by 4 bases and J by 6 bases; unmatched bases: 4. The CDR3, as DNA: TGTGCCAGCAGCAAGGGACAGCCAAACACCATATATTTT. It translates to CASSKGQPNTIYF.

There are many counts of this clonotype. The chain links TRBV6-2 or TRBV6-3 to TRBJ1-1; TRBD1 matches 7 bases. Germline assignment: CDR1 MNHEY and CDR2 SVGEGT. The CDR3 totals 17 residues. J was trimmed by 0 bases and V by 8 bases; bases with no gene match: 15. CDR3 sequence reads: CASSLHPARGVNTEAFF. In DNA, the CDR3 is TGTGCCAGCTCCCTCCATCCGGCCAGGGGGGTGAACACTGAAGCTTTCTTT.

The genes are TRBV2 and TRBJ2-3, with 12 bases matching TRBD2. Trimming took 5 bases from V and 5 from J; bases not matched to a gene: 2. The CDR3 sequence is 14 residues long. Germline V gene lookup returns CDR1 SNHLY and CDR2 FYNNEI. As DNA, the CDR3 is TGTGCCAGCAGTACGACTAGCGGGGGAGATACGCAGTATTTT. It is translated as CASSTTSGGDTQYF.

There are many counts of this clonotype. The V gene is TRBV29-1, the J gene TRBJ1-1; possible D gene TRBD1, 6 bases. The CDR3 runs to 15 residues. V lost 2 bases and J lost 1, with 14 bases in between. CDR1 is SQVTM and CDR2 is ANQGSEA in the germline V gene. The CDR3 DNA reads TGCAGCGTTGAATCCTCGGGACATCCGAACACTGAAGCTTTCTTT. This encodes CSVESSGHPNTEAFF.

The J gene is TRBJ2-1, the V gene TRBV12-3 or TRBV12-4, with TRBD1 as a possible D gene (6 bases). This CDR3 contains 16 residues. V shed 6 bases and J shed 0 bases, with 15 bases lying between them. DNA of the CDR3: TGTGCCAGCAGCCGACCCCAGGGGTTCTCCTACAATGAGCAGTTCTTC. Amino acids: CASSRPQGFSYNEQFF.

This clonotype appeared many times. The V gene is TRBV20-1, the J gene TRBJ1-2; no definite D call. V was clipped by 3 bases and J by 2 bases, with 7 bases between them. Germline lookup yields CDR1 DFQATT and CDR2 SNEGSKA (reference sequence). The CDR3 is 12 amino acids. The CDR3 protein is CSASQQNYGYTF. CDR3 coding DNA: TGCAGTGCTAGCCAACAGAACTATGGCTACACCTTC.

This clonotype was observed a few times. The CDR3 is CASSVDIGESREQYF. In DNA, the CDR3 is TGTGCCAGCAGCGTAGACATTGGGGAGAGTAGGGAGCAGTACTTC. The chain employs TRBV9 and TRBJ2-7; possibly TRBD2 for D (5 bases). CDR1 is SGDLS and CDR2 is YYNGEE in the germline V gene. The CDR3 is 15 amino acids. Trimming took 0 bases from V and 7 from J, leaving 17 bases between them. The full variable domain, rest sourced from reference TRBV9 and TRBJ2-7, is DSGVTQTPKHLITATGQRVTLRCSPRSGDLSVYWYQQSLDQGLQFLIQYYNGEERAKGNILERFSAQQFPDLHSELNLSSLELGDSALYFCASSVDIGESREQYFGPGTRLTVT.

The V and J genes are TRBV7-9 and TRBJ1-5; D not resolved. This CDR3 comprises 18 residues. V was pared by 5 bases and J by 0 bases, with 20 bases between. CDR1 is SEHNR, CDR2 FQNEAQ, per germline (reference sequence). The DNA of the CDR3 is TGTGCCAGCAGCGCCGGGCTCCGACGCAACTCTAGCAATCAGCCCCAGCATTTT. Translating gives CASSAGLRRNSSNQPQHF. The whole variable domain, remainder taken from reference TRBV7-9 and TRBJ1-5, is DTGVSQNPRHKITKRGQNVTFRCDPISEHNRLYWYRQTLGQGPEFLTYFQNEAQLEKSRLLSDRFSAERPKGSFSTLEIQRTEQGDSAMYLCASSAGLRRNSSNQPQHFGDGTRLSIL.

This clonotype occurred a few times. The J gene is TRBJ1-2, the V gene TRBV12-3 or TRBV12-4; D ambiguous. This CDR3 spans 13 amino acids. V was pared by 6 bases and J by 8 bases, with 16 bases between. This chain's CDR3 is CASSLMGDWGYTF. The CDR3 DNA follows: TGTGCCAGCAGCTTAATGGGTGACTGGGGCTACACCTTC.

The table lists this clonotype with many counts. The CDR3 sequence: CASSSTVFGPGVKRRNQPQHF. The CDR3 nucleotides read TGTGCCAGCAGTTCGACGGTTTTTGGACCGGGGGTTAAAAGAAGGAATCAGCCCCAGCATTTT. V gene TRBV27 combines with J gene TRBJ1-5; D is possibly TRBD1 (5 bases). The CDR3 spans 21 residues. Germline lookup yields CDR1 MNHEY and CDR2 SMNVEV (reference sequence). The V gene lost 4 bases and the J gene lost 4 bases, with 32 bases spanning the gap.

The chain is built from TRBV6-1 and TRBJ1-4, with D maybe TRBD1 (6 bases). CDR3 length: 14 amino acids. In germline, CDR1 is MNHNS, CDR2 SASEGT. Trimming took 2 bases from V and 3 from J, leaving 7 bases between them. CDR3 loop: CASSENRANEKLFF. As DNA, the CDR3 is TGTGCCAGCAGTGAAAACAGGGCTAATGAAAAACTGTTTTTT.

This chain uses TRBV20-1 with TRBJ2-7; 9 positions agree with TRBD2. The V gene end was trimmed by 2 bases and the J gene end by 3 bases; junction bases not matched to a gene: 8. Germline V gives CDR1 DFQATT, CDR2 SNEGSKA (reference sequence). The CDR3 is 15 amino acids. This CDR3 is CSARPRTSAFYEQYF. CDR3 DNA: TGCAGTGCTAGACCCCGGACTAGCGCATTCTACGAGCAGTACTTC.

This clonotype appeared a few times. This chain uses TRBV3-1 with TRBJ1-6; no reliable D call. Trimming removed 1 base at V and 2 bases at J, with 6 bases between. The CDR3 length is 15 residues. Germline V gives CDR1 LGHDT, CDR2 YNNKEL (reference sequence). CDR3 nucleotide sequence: TGTGCCAGCAGCCAAGGGTTGACCTATAATTCACCCCTCCACTTT. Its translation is CASSQGLTYNSPLHF.

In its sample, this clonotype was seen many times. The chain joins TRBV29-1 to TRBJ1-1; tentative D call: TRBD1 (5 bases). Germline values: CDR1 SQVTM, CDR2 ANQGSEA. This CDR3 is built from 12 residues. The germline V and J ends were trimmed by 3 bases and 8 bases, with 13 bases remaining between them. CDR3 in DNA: TGCAGCGTTGACAAAGGGACGGCCGAAGCTTTCTTT. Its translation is CSVDKGTAEAFF.

Here the CDR3 reads CATSRDLNAGSLHF. DNA for the CDR3: TGTGCCACCAGCAGAGATCTTAACGCAGGGTCCCTCCACTTT. The rearrangement links TRBV15 to TRBJ1-6, with D possibly being TRBD1 (5 bases). CDR1 and CDR2 from the germline V gene are LNHNV and YYDKDF (reference sequence). The V end was cut by 0 bases, the J end by 14 bases, with 14 bases between. The CDR3 runs 14 residues.

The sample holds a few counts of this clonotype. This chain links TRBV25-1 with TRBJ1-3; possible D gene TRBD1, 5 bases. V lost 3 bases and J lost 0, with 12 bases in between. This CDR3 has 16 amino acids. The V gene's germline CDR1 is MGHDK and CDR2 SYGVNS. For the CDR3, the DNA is TGTGCCAGCAGTGAGGGGCCCGGCAGCTCTGGAAACACCATATATTTT. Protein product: CASSEGPGSSGNTIYF.

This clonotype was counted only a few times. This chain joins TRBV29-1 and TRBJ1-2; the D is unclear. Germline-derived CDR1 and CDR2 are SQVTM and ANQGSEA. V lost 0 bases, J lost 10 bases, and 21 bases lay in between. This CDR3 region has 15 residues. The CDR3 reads CSVEDGGYKAGDYTF. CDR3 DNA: TGCAGCGTTGAAGATGGCGGGTACAAGGCCGGGGACTACACCTTC.

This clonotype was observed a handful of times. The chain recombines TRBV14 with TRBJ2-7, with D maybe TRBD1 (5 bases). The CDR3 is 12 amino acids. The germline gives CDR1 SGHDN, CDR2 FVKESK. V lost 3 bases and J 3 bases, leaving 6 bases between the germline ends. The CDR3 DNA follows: TGTGCCAGCAGCCAGGGGCTCTACGAGCAGTACTTC. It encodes CASSQGLYEQYF.

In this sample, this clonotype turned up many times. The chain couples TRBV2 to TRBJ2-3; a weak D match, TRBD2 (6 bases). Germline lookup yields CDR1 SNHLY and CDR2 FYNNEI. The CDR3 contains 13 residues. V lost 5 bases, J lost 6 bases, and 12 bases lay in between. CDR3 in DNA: TGTGCCAGCAGTTATGGGGACTCGGATACGCAGTATTTT. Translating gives CASSYGDSDTQYF. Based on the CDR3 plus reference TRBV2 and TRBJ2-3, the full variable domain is EPEVTQTPSHQVTQMGQEVILRCVPISNHLYFYWYRQILGQKVEFLVSFYNNEISEKSEIFDDQFSVERPDGSNFTLKIRSTKLEDSAMYFCASSYGDSDTQYFGPGTRLTVL.